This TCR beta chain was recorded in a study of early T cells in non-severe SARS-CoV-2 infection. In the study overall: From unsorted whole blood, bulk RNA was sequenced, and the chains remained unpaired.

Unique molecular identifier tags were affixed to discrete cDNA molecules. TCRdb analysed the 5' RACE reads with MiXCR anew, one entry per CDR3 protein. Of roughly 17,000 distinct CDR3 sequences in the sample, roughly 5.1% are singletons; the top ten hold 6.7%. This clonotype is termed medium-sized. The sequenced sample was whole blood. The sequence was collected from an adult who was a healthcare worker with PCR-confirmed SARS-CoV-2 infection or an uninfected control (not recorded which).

The CDR3 protein is CASSLGPNYGYTF. The CDR3, as DNA: TGTGCCAGCAGCCTAGGGCCCAACTATGGCTACACCTTC. The chain joins TRBV7-2 to TRBJ1-2; D remains ambiguous. This CDR3 spans 13 amino acids. Trimming took off 5 bases at V and 2 bases at J, with 9 bases between the two ends. Per germline, CDR1 SGHTA and CDR2 FQGNSA.